The 2 T cell receptor beta chains given below trace back to one sample, sequenced in a study of blood T cell repertoires in COVID-19. Assay: immunoSEQ multiplex PCR; the TCRdb copy retains only in-frame clones and omits some. The top ten clones hold under 10% of a sample with 240,000 or so clones, roughly 89% of them seen once. The source material was PBMCs or T cells enriched from blood (not recorded which). These receptors were obtained from a man in his forties or fifties who had recovered from COVID-19.

The chain joins TRBV19 to TRBJ2-3, with TRBD2 identical over 10 bases. Looked up from germline, CDR1 is LNHDA and CDR2 is SQIVND (reference sequence). Trimming cost V 6 bases and J 3 bases; bases outside gene matches: 6. This CDR3 is built from 15 residues. In DNA, the CDR3 is TGTGCCAGTAGCCAACTAGCGGGGATAACAGATACGCAGTATTTT. It yields the protein CASSQLAGITDTQYF. The full variable domain, completed using reference TRBV19 and TRBJ2-3, is DGGITQSPKYLFRKEGQNVTLSCEQNLNHDAMYWYRQDPGQGLRLIYYSQIVNDFQKGDIAEGYSVSREKKESFPLTVTSAQKNPTAFYLCASSQLAGITDTQYFGPGTRLTVL.

This chain connects TRBV19 to TRBJ2-7, with D maybe TRBD2 (5 bases). The CDR3 loop spans 12 amino acids. Trimming left V 8 bases short and J 3 bases short, with 11 bases between. CDR1 is LNHDA, CDR2 SQIVND, per germline (reference sequence). DNA for the CDR3: TGTGCCAGTCGGGGTAACCTCTACGAGCAGTACTTC. Translating it yields CASRGNLYEQYF.